This TCR beta chain was obtained from a study of T cells in localized non-small cell lung cancer. Study-level findings and limits: Because researchers sequenced only one region of the tumor, heterogeneity is still possible. Greater blood T cell density accompanied longer overall survival. The study found T cell clonality highest in uninvolved adjacent lung, above tumor. Appearing in adjacent lung were a median about 59 of the top 100 tumor clones.

Worth noting for this clone: No antigen is known for it.

Profiling relied on immunoSEQ multiplex PCR, and the TCRdb table lists in-frame clones only, not all of them. The data hold 60,000 to 65,000 clones, with roughly 88% observed a single time. The source of this sequence is a woman aged 35-75 years with stage I lung adenocarcinoma. The sample consisted of peripheral blood, taken before any cancer treatment.

The CDR3 DNA is TGTGCCAGTAGTATGGTCAGGGACCAGCCCCAGCATTTT. This gives the protein CASSMVRDQPQHF. The V and J genes are TRBV19 and TRBJ1-5, with a tentative D call TRBD1 (5 bases). The CDR3 has 13 amino acids. CDR1 and CDR2 (germline): LNHDA, SQIVND (reference sequence). Trimming took off 3 bases at V and 7 bases at J, with 10 bases between the two ends.